This T cell receptor beta chain is from a study of a mutant IDH1 vaccine in newly diagnosed glioma. Sequenced by immunoSEQ multiplex PCR; TCRdb stores in-frame clones only, minus some. The sample yields approximately 60,000 clones, 82% seen once. CDR3 length equals 14 residues. Germline loops: CDR1 LNHDA, CDR2 SQIVND (reference sequence). Trimming at V came to 6 bases and at J to 1 base, leaving 4 bases not matched to a gene. Time point described: week 5, during vaccination. Each dose of the vaccine consisted of 300 ug of mutant IDH1 20-mer peptide, with topical imiquimod. New WHO grade 3 or 4 astrocytomas that were IDH1-mutant and ATRX-lost occurred in the donors. This clone was picked up a small number of times. Its cognate antigen is unknown.

The origin of this receptor is a woman between 18 and 29 years old with glioma. Some clones in this sample may be carry-over from other donors' samples. This specimen was PBMCs, taken from a glioma patient whose treatment included an IDH1 peptide vaccine. The gene calls are TRBV19 and TRBJ1-1; 8 bases are shared with TRBD1. CDR3 in amino acids: CASSHRGGNTEAFF. The DNA for the CDR3 is TGTGCCAGTAGCCACAGGGGGGGGAACACTGAAGCTTTCTTT. The full variable domain, in which reference TRBV19 and TRBJ1-1 provide the parts outside the CDR3, is DGGITQSPKYLFRKEGQNVTLSCEQNLNHDAMYWYRQDPGQGLRLIYYSQIVNDFQKGDIAEGYSVSREKKESFPLTVTSAQKNPTAFYLCASSHRGGNTEAFFGQGTRLTVV.